Shown below are 28 T cell receptor beta chains from a single sample sequenced in a study of post-analysis software for immune sequencing data. Overall study results and limits: Compared with controls, patients had more of about five TRBV segments, including TRBV5-6, TRBV5-1 and TRBV20-1.

These receptors have no known antigen. Unique molecular identifiers featured in each of the TCR beta cDNA libraries. TCRdb called the PCR reads again in MiXCR, with one record for every CDR3 protein. The sample records some 240,000 distinct CDR3 sequences, 36% being singletons. The sample consisted of blood. These receptors all stem from a girl under 18 with multiple sclerosis.

The chain is built from TRBV5-6 and TRBJ2-5; D remains unclear. The CDR3 runs 14 residues. V lost 4 bases to trimming and J lost 3 bases, with 13 bases between them. Germline V gene data show CDR1 as SGHDT and CDR2 as YYEEEE. The CDR3 is CASSRAGLEETQYF. The CDR3 nucleotides read TGTGCCAGCAGCCGGGCAGGTCTGGAAGAGACCCAGTACTTC.

This clonotype has ten or more counts. The V gene is TRBV10-3, the J gene TRBJ2-1, with 9 bases that match TRBD1. CDR3 length: 14 residues. The trim removed 6 bases at V and 6 bases at J, leaving 6 bases unmatched. The germline V gene has CDR1 ENHRY and CDR2 SYGVKD. The CDR3 DNA reads TGTGCCATCAGGGGGGACAGGGTCAGCAATGAGCAGTTCTTC. Translated, it gives CAIRGDRVSNEQFF.

In its sample, this clonotype was seen a few times. The chain uses TRBV5-6 and TRBJ1-1, with TRBD1 identical over 7 bases. Germline CDR1 SGHDT, CDR2 YYEEEE. V dropped 5 bases and J dropped 2; count of bases not matched to a gene: 9. CDR3 size: 15 residues. The CDR3 nucleotides read TGTGCCAGCAGTTCGACCGGGACAGCCAACACTGAAGCTTTCTTT. This sequence encodes CASSSTGTANTEAFF.

This clonotype appeared many times. The chain carries TRBV9 and TRBJ2-3; D remains unclear. V was shortened by 4 bases and J by 2 bases, with 2 bases between the two germline ends. In germline, CDR1 is SGDLS, CDR2 YYNGEE. The length of the CDR3 is 11 residues. CDR3 in amino acids: CASSTTDTQYF. DNA of the CDR3: TGTGCCAGCAGCACCACAGATACGCAGTATTTT. Looking up the rest from reference TRBV9 and TRBJ2-3 gives the full variable domain: DSGVTQTPKHLITATGQRVTLRCSPRSGDLSVYWYQQSLDQGLQFLIQYYNGEERAKGNILERFSAQQFPDLHSELNLSSLELGDSALYFCASSTTDTQYFGPGTRLTVL.

To note about this clonotype: A read error may account for a junction end that differs from germline. The chain links TRBV5-1 to TRBJ1-1, with D possibly matching TRBD1 (5 bases). The CDR3 totals 11 residues. CDR1 SGHRS and CDR2 YFSETQ come from the germline V gene. CDR3 DNA: TGCACCAGCAGCGGGGGGGTTGAAGCTTTCTTT. Its translation is CTSSGGVEAFF.

The chain uses TRBV7-8 and TRBJ2-7, with 10 bases fitting TRBD2. The J call is uncertain, as TRBJ2-5 better fits the DNA end. Per the germline V gene, CDR1 is SGHVS and CDR2 is FQNEAQ. This CDR3 comprises 17 residues. DNA for the CDR3: TGTGCCATTATCCCGAGGACAGCGGGGGGGTATCTGGAGACCCAGTACTTC. Its translation is CAIIPRTAGGYLETQYF.

This clonotype came up once. Just one base apart from a much larger clone, this may be a read error. This chain connects TRBV9 to TRBJ1-6; D remains unclear. The germline V gene has CDR1 SGDLS and CDR2 YYNGEE. The CDR3 runs to 14 residues. The ends were cut back, 3 bases at V and 7 bases at J, with 11 bases in the middle. The CDR3 sequence: CASSGHASNSPLHF. In DNA form, the CDR3 reads TGTGCCAGCAGCGGTCACGCCAGCAATTCACCCCTCCACTTT. Full variable domain (missing parts from reference TRBV9 and TRBJ1-6): DSGVTQTPKHLITATGQRVTLRCSPRSGDLSVYWYQQSLDQGLQFLIQYYNGEERAKGNILERFSAQQFPDLHSELNLSSLELGDSALYFCASSGHASNSPLHFGNGTRLTVT.

The rearrangement joins TRBV3-1 to TRBJ1-2, with D unresolved. V lost 0 bases and J lost 4, with 6 bases in between. The V gene's germline CDR1 is LGHDT and CDR2 YNNKEL (reference sequence). The CDR3 is 13 residues long. The CDR3 DNA reads as TGTGCCAGCAGCCAAGAAGGCCGCTATGGCTACACCTTC. Amino acid sequence: CASSQEGRYGYTF.

This clonotype was picked up many times. J is TRBJ2-1 and V is TRBV28, with D unclear. Trimming left V 2 bases short and J 10 bases short, with 9 bases between. The CDR3 sequence is 12 residues long. Germline lookup yields CDR1 MDHEN and CDR2 SYDVKM. The CDR3 is CASSLGEWEQFF. CDR3 DNA: TGTGCCAGCAGTTTAGGGGAATGGGAGCAGTTCTTC.

On this clonotype itself: The junction shows a germline mismatch at one end, possibly a read error. This chain joins TRBV7-2 and TRBJ2-5, with TRBD2 identical over 7 bases. Germline loops: CDR1 SGHTA, CDR2 FQGNSA. This CDR3 is built from 13 residues. CDR3 sequence reads: CAGTGTNQETQYF. The CDR3 region has the DNA TGTGCCGGCACCGGGACTAACCAAGAGACCCAGTATTTC. Supplemented by reference TRBV7-2 and TRBJ2-5, the full variable domain reads GAGVSQSPSNKVTEKGKDVELRCDPISGHTALYWYRQSLGQGLEFLIYFQGNSAPDKSGLPSDRFSAERTGGSVSTLTIQRTQQEDSAVYLCAGTGTNQETQYFGPGTRLLVL.

The rearrangement joins TRBV29-1 to TRBJ2-2; tentative D call: TRBD1 (6 bases). The CDR3 has 13 residues. V was cut by 5 bases and J by 4 bases, with 11 bases left in between. The V gene's germline CDR1 is SQVTM and CDR2 ANQGSEA. This chain's CDR3 is CSVKQGSTGELFF. CDR3 DNA: TGCAGCGTTAAACAGGGAAGCACCGGGGAGCTGTTTTTT.

The chain carries TRBV13 and TRBJ2-7; 10 bases are shared with TRBD2. Unmatched junction bases numbered 13, after V lost 5 bases and J lost 3 bases. CDR1 and CDR2 from the germline V gene are PRHDT and FYEKMQ (reference sequence). CDR3 length: 17 amino acids. The CDR3 DNA follows: TGTGCCAGCAGCCTAACCTCCCCGGGACTAGCGAACTACGAGCAGTACTTC. This translates into CASSLTSPGLANYEQYF.

This clonotype has a handful of counts. CDR3 region: CASSFTRQGAEGYTF. In nucleotides, the CDR3 is TGCGCCAGCAGCTTCACCAGACAGGGGGCGGAGGGCTACACCTTC. The rearrangement links TRBV5-1 to TRBJ1-2; TRBD1 matches 10 bases. CDR3 length equals 15 residues. V lost 2 bases to trimming and J lost 8 bases; unmatched junction nucleotides: 9. Germline loops: CDR1 SGHRS, CDR2 YFSETQ.

The rearrangement joins TRBV5-1 to TRBJ2-4; D might be TRBD1 (6 bases). TRBJ2-7 matches the DNA end more closely, so the J call is doubtful. The germline V gene encodes CDR1 SGHRS and CDR2 YFSETQ. The CDR3 runs 15 residues. CDR3 bases: TGCGCCAGCAGCGATGGCACAGGGAGTCTCCACGAGCAGTACTTC. Residues: CASSDGTGSLHEQYF.

The rearrangement links TRBV2 to TRBJ1-2; 8 nucleotides agree with TRBD1. The CDR3 is 12 amino acids. The germline gives CDR1 SNHLY, CDR2 FYNNEI. Germline trimming cut 11 bases from V and 5 bases from J; bases unmatched to any gene: 7. The CDR3 DNA is TGTGCCTGCCCGGGACAGGCATATGGCTACACCTTC. Translating it yields CACPGQAYGYTF.

This chain uses TRBV19 with TRBJ1-5; either TRBD1 or TRBD2 may fit D (5 bases each). The J call could be wrong; TRBJ2-3 is a better fit for the DNA end. The germline V gene encodes CDR1 LNHDA and CDR2 SQIVND (reference sequence). The CDR3 runs 13 residues. The CDR3 sequence is CASSIGGWQPQYF. Written as DNA, the CDR3 is TGTGCCAGTAGTATTGGGGGTTGGCAGCCCCAGTATTTT.

In its sample, this clonotype was seen many times. The V call is TRBV3-1, the J call TRBJ2-3, with 8 nucleotides matching TRBD2. V dropped 4 bases and J dropped 5; count of bases not matched to a gene: 14. Germline CDR1 LGHDT, CDR2 YNNKEL (reference sequence). The CDR3 has 17 amino acids. CDR3: CASSPYREGAGRDTQYF. The CDR3 DNA follows: TGTGCCAGCAGCCCCTACCGGGAGGGAGCGGGAAGAGATACGCAGTATTTT.

This clonotype was detected ten times or more. This rearrangement joins TRBV29-1 to TRBJ1-2; D is possibly TRBD1 (5 bases). The CDR3 is 13 amino acids. Germline CDR1 SQVTM, CDR2 ANQGSEA. The V end was cut by 2 bases, the J end by 4 bases, with 11 bases between. The CDR3 reads CSVEKTGFYGYTF. Written as DNA, the CDR3 is TGCAGCGTTGAAAAAACAGGTTTCTATGGCTACACCTTC.

The V and J genes are TRBV5-1 and TRBJ2-1; D is unresolved. The DNA matches TRBJ2-7 better at its end, which makes the J call doubtful. The CDR3 is 15 amino acids. Germline V lookup: CDR1 SGHRS, CDR2 YFSETQ. CDR3 in amino acids: CASSWWTAAYNEQYF. The CDR3 region has the DNA TGCGCCAGCAGCTGGTGGACGGCGGCCTACAATGAGCAGTACTTC.

Comments on this clonotype: A much bigger clone sits one base away, suggesting this may be a read error. The rearrangement uses TRBV12-3 or TRBV12-4 and TRBJ1-2; 8 nucleotides agree with TRBD1. CDR3 size: 14 residues. This chain's CDR3 is CASRLGRGLGGYTF. The CDR3 DNA reads as TGTGCCAGCAGGTTAGGCAGGGGGCTGGGGGGCTACACCTTC.

The chain employs TRBV6-5 and TRBJ2-2; 9 nucleotides line up with TRBD2. Germline lookup yields CDR1 MNHEY and CDR2 SVGAGI. The CDR3 is made up of 13 amino acids. The ends lost 6 bases at V and 6 bases at J; junction bases unmatched: 2. CDR3 nucleotide sequence: TGTGCCAGCAGAATAGCGGGAGCCGGGGAGCTGTTTTTT. Translated: CASRIAGAGELFF.

A few counts support this clonotype. This chain joins TRBV15 and TRBJ1-1, with D possibly matching TRBD1 (6 bases). Deletions cut 2 bases from V and 3 bases from J, with 13 bases between. The CDR3 is 15 residues long. The V gene's germline CDR1 is LNHNV and CDR2 YYDKDF (reference sequence). This chain's CDR3 is CATSRPGGPDTEAFF. For the CDR3, the DNA is TGTGCCACCAGCAGACCCGGGGGCCCGGACACTGAAGCTTTCTTT.

CDR3 DNA sequence: TGTGCCAGCAGAGGGACAATCTTCTCTGGGGCCAACGTCCTGACTTTC. This sequence encodes CASRGTIFSGANVLTF. The chain couples TRBV28 to TRBJ2-6, with D possibly TRBD1 on 6 matching bases. The germline V and J ends were trimmed by 6 bases and 0 bases, with 12 bases remaining between them. Germline lookup yields CDR1 MDHEN and CDR2 SYDVKM. This CDR3 comprises 16 residues.

The genes are TRBV9 and TRBJ2-5, with D possibly being TRBD2 (5 bases). The germline V gene has CDR1 SGDLS and CDR2 YYNGEE. Trimming removed 2 bases from V and 5 bases from J, with 10 bases in between. The CDR3 sequence is 13 residues long. In nucleotides, the CDR3 is TGTGCCAGCAGCGTGGACTCCCGGGAGACCCAGTACTTC. It specifies CASSVDSRETQYF.

The rearrangement uses TRBV9 and TRBJ1-2; TRBD1 might be the D (5 bases). CDR3 length: 15 amino acids. V was shortened by 1 base and J by 1 base, with 11 bases between the two germline ends. Germline V gene lookup returns CDR1 SGDLS and CDR2 YYNGEE. The CDR3 bases are TGTGCCAGCAGCGTACAAGACAGTAATAACTATGGCTACACCTTC. Amino acid sequence: CASSVQDSNNYGYTF.

This clonotype was seen at least ten times. The chain is built from TRBV5-1 and TRBJ2-1, with TRBD2 matching over 8 bases. CDR3 length equals 16 residues. Per the germline V gene, CDR1 is SGHRS and CDR2 is YFSETQ. V was clipped by 1 base and J by 5 bases; unmatched bases: 8. The CDR3 region is CASSLNGGGINNEQFF. The CDR3 DNA follows: TGCGCCAGCAGCTTGAACGGCGGGGGGATAAACAATGAGCAGTTCTTC.

This clonotype was recorded many times. The V call is TRBV29-1, the J call TRBJ2-5; D not certain. V lost 5 bases, J lost 2 bases, and 9 bases lay in between. CDR1 and CDR2 (germline): SQVTM, ANQGSEA. The CDR3 is 12 amino acids. The chain's CDR3 is CSVSSEQETQYF. The CDR3 DNA reads TGCAGCGTTTCCAGCGAACAAGAGACCCAGTACTTC.

The chain links TRBV19 to TRBJ1-1; D may be TRBD1 (5 bases). V gave up 7 bases and J gave up 5 bases, with 17 bases separating them. Germline CDR1 reads LNHDA; CDR2 reads SQIVND (reference sequence). This CDR3 is 14 amino acids long. The CDR3 DNA follows: TGTGCCAGTAAGATCTCGGGGGTTAAGACTGAAGCTTTCTTT. Protein product: CASKISGVKTEAFF.